The 14 T cell receptor beta chains reported below all come from one sample, sequenced in a study of T cell responses to AZD1222 COVID-19 vaccine. The data were produced by immunoSEQ multiplex PCR, yet TCRdb's version contains in-frame clones alone and is incomplete. The data contain 150,000 or so clones, roughly 90% of them seen just once; the ten biggest clones take up approximately 1.5%. The specimen comprised peripheral blood, sampled on day 0 of AZD1222 vaccination. These TCRs come from an adult in good health.

This chain joins TRBV5-1 and TRBJ2-7, with D hard to call. Germline lookup yields CDR1 SGHRS and CDR2 YFSETQ. Trimming took off 4 bases at V and 7 bases at J, with 15 bases between the two ends. The CDR3 is made up of 13 amino acids. The DNA of the CDR3 is TGCGCCAGCAGCCCTGGCGTGGAGACGGAGCAGTACTTC. It translates to CASSPGVETEQYF.

This clone was detected only once. The genes are TRBV7-9 and TRBJ2-2; D is possibly TRBD1 (5 bases). V was shortened by 5 bases and J by 5 bases, with 15 bases between the two germline ends. The V gene's germline CDR1 is SEHNR and CDR2 FQNEAQ (reference sequence). This CDR3 region has 15 residues. The CDR3 is CASSKFSDTTGELFF. CDR3 bases: TGTGCCAGCAGCAAATTCTCGGACACAACCGGGGAGCTGTTTTTT.

The chain recombines TRBV7-3 with TRBJ2-3, with 9 bases that match TRBD2. Germline V gives CDR1 SGHTA, CDR2 FQGTGA. The CDR3 is 15 residues long. V lost 0 bases, J lost 5 bases, and 3 bases stayed unmatched. CDR3: CASSLTSGGVDTQYF. Written as DNA, the CDR3 is TGTGCCAGCAGCTTAACTAGCGGGGGCGTAGATACGCAGTATTTT.

V and J are TRBV6-2 or TRBV6-3 and TRBJ1-1, with a weak D call TRBD1 (6 bases). CDR1 MNHEY and CDR2 SVGEGT come from the germline V gene. This CDR3 comprises 13 residues. Trimming stripped 4 bases from V and 4 bases from J, with 10 bases between. The CDR3 bases are TGTGCCAGCAGTTGGACAGCGGCCACTGAAGCTTTCTTT. Its protein product is CASSWTAATEAFF.

V usage is TRBV28 and J usage is TRBJ1-2, with 9 bases matching TRBD1. Germline loops: CDR1 MDHEN, CDR2 SYDVKM. There are 16 residues in the CDR3. Trimming cost V 6 bases and J 4 bases; bases outside gene matches: 12. CDR3 sequence reads: CASSWGGTGRPYGYTF. CDR3 sequence (DNA): TGTGCCAGCAGCTGGGGTGGGACAGGGCGACCCTATGGCTACACCTTC.

The rearrangement uses TRBV13 and TRBJ1-2; 10 bases are a match to TRBD1. Germline V gene data show CDR1 as PRHDT and CDR2 as FYEKMQ (reference sequence). The CDR3 has 14 amino acids. V was clipped by 5 bases and J by 7 bases; unmatched bases: 7. The CDR3 coding sequence is TGTGCCAGCAGCAACAGGGACAGGGGTGGTGGCTACACCTTC. It yields the protein CASSNRDRGGGYTF.

The rearrangement uses TRBV27 and TRBJ2-2, with a possible D match to TRBD2 (5 bases). The CDR3 is made up of 14 amino acids. Per germline, CDR1 MNHEY and CDR2 SMNVEV (reference sequence). With 5 bases removed from V and 4 bases from J, the gap between germline ends came to 11 bases. CDR3 sequence: CASSGLAVTGELFF. CDR3 bases: TGTGCCAGCAGTGGGCTAGCCGTCACCGGGGAGCTGTTTTTT.

CDR3 residues: CASSPPVSGELFF. As DNA, the CDR3 is TGTGCCAGCAGTCCCCCTGTCTCCGGGGAGCTGTTTTTT. The chain carries TRBV6-5 and TRBJ2-2, with D unresolved. Germline V lookup: CDR1 MNHEY, CDR2 SVGAGI. The V end was cut by 5 bases, the J end by 6 bases, with 10 bases between. CDR3 length: 13 amino acids.

The chain combines TRBV12-3 or TRBV12-4 with TRBJ1-6; D not resolved. Trimming took off 1 base at V and 8 bases at J, with 6 bases between the two ends. The CDR3 is made up of 13 amino acids. CDR3 in amino acids: CASSLGRDSPLHF. In DNA form, the CDR3 reads TGTGCCAGCAGTTTAGGACGGGATTCACCCCTCCACTTT.

The rearrangement links TRBV20-1 to TRBJ1-2; unclear D gene. Trimming stripped 4 bases from V and 7 bases from J, with 7 bases between. There are 10 residues in the CDR3. In germline, CDR1 is DFQATT, CDR2 SNEGSKA (reference sequence). The CDR3 sequence is CSANPFGYTF. The CDR3 DNA is TGCAGTGCTAATCCATTTGGCTACACCTTC.

This clone has just one count. V gene TRBV11-1 combines with J gene TRBJ2-7, with D uncertain. This CDR3 is built from 12 residues. CDR1 is SGHAT, CDR2 FQDESV, per germline (reference sequence). V lost 2 bases to trimming and J lost 3 bases, with 5 bases between them. Written as DNA, the CDR3 is TGTGCCAGCAGCTTATCGGACTACGAGCAGTACTTC. It encodes CASSLSDYEQYF.

The chain is built from TRBV11-3 and TRBJ1-4; no clear D. The V gene lost 2 bases and the J gene lost 0 bases, with 22 bases spanning the gap. The CDR3 runs to 20 residues. Germline loops: CDR1 SGHNT, CDR2 YENEEA. DNA of the CDR3: TGTGCCAGCAGCTTAACCACCCCTCTCACAAAATGGCCAACTAATGAAAAACTGTTTTTT. Translation gives CASSLTTPLTKWPTNEKLFF.

The genes are TRBV3-1 (or the pseudogene TRBV3-2) and TRBJ1-2; D unresolved. The CDR3 has 17 residues. The germline V gene encodes CDR1 LGHDT and CDR2 YNNKEL (reference sequence). V was pared by 1 base and J by 1 base, with 16 bases between. CDR3: CASSQGIVWQDNYGYTF. Here the CDR3 DNA reads TGTGCCAGCAGCCAAGGAATAGTATGGCAGGATAACTATGGCTACACCTTC.

Written as DNA, the CDR3 is TGTGCCAGCAGCCATTACATGGCAACTAATGAAAAACTGTTTTTT. This translates into CASSHYMATNEKLFF. This chain connects TRBV3-1 (or the pseudogene TRBV3-2) to TRBJ1-4, with unresolved D. The CDR3 runs 15 residues. V lost 3 bases and J lost 0, with 8 bases in between. Germline-derived CDR1 and CDR2 are LGHDT and YNNKEL (reference sequence).